This note documents a single TCR beta chain sequence. Antigen unknown. Unique molecular identifiers were attached to individual cDNA molecules. One entry per CDR3 protein, called by TCRdb with MiXCR from the 5' RACE reads. The top ten hold 15% to 18% of the sample, which has about 67,000 distinct CDR3 sequences, 10% seen once. These data belong to a study of early T cells in non-severe SARS-CoV-2 infection. Study as a whole: The study sequenced bulk RNA from unsorted whole blood, with chains unpaired.

This CDR3 has 13 residues. V was shortened by 5 bases and J by 5 bases, with 9 bases between the two germline ends. Study-wide results and limits: VDJdb matches were skewed toward anti-spike CD8 T cell responses.

This receptor was obtained from an adult who was a healthcare worker with PCR-confirmed SARS-CoV-2 infection or an uninfected control (not recorded which). This specimen was whole blood, taken at baseline. The J gene is TRBJ2-2, the V gene TRBV12-3 or TRBV12-4; perhaps TRBD2 as D (5 bases). In DNA, the CDR3 is TGTGCCAGCAGTCCCCGCGGGACCGGGGAGCTGTTTTTT. Protein: CASSPRGTGELFF.